The entry below gives a single T cell receptor (beta chain) sequence along with its context. Its antigen is unknown. 60 Vbeta and 13 Jbeta primers were used in PCR. Generated by immunoSEQ multiplex PCR, the TCRdb table keeps only in-frame clones and is missing some. This table has roughly 280,000 clones, roughly two thirds appearing once. CDR3 length: 17 amino acids. The germline V gene encodes CDR1 SGHVS and CDR2 FQNEAQ. Trimming at V came to 1 base and at J to 1 base, leaving 5 bases not matched to a gene. This entry comes from a study of cytomegalovirus exposure and HLA in healthy donors. In the study overall: Earlier findings included some 100 million unique TCR beta sequences obtained from roughly 200 million T cells. Drawn from HLA-typed donors, 83 million or so unique TCRs were held in an early data release.

General observations from the study: Reported performance of the classifier showed diagnosis of cytomegalovirus status with high specificity and sensitivity.

Donors were nominally healthy when sampled, though unrecorded immune exposures were likely. The source material was PBMCs. The clonotype originates from a female donor in good health and CMV-seronegative. The chain uses TRBV7-8 and TRBJ2-2; the match to TRBD2 covers 8 bases. The chain's CDR3 is CASSLGFRGGNTGELFF. The CDR3 coding sequence is TGTGCCAGCAGCTTAGGGTTTCGGGGGGGGAACACCGGGGAGCTGTTTTTT.